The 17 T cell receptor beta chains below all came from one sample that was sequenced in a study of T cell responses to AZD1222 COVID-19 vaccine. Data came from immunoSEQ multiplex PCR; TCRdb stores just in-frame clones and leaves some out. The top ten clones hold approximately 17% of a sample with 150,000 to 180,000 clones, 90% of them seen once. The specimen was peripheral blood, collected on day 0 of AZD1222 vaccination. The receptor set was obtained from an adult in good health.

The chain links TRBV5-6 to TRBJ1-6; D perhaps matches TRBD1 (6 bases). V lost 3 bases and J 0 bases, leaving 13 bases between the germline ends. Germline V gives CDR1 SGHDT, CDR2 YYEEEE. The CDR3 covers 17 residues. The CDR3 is CASSSWTASSYNSPLHF. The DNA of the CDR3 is TGTGCCAGCAGCTCCTGGACAGCTAGCTCCTATAATTCACCCCTCCACTTT.

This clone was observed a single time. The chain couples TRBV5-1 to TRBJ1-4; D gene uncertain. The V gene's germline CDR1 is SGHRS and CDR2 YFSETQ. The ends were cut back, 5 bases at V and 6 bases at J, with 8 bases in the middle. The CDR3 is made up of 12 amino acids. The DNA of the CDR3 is TGCGCCAGCAGTAAAGAGGATGAAAAACTGTTTTTT. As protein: CASSKEDEKLFF.

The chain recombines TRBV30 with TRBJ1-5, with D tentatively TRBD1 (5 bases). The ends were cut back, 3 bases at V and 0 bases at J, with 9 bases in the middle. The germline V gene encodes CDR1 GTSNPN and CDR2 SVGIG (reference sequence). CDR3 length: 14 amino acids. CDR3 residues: CAWSGGYSNQPQHF. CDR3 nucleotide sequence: TGTGCCTGGAGCGGGGGGTATAGCAATCAGCCCCAGCATTTT. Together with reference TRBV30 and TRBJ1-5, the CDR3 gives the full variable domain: SQTIHQWPATLVQPVGSPLSLECTVEGTSNPNLYWYRQAAGRGLQLLFYSVGIGQISSEVPQNLSASRPQDRQFILSSKKLLLSDSGFYLCAWSGGYSNQPQHFGDGTRLSIL.

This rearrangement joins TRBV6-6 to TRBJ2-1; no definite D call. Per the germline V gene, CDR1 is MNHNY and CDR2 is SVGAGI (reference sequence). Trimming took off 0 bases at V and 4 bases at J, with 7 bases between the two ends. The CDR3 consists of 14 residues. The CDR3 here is CASSYSRPYNEQFF. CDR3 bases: TGTGCCAGCAGTTACTCCCGACCGTACAATGAGCAGTTCTTC.

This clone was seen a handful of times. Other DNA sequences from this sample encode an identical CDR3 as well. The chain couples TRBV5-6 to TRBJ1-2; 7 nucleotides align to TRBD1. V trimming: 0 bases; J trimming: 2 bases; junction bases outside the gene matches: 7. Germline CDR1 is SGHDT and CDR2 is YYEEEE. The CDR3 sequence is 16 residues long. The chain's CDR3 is CASSLGTGLRNYGYTF. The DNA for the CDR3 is TGTGCCAGCAGCTTGGGGACAGGCCTTAGGAACTATGGCTACACCTTC.

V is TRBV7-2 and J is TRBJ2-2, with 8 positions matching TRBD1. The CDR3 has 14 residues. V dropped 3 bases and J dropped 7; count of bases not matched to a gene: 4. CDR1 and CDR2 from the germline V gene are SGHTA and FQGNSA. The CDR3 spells CASSLGQVDGELFF. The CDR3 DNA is TGTGCCAGCAGCTTGGGACAGGTGGACGGGGAGCTGTTTTTT.

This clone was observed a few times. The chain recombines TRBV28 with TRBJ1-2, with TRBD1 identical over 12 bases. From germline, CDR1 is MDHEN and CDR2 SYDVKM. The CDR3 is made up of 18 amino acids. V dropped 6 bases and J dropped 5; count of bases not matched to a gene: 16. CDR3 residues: CASSRTIRDRGRGYGYTF. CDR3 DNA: TGTGCCAGCAGCCGTACAATCCGGGACAGGGGGCGAGGGTATGGCTACACCTTC.

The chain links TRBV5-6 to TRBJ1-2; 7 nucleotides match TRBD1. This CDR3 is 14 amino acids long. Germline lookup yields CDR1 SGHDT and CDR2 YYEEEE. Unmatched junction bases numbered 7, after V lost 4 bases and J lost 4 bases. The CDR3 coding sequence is TGTGCCAGCAGCACCGGACAGGCGATCTATGGCTACACCTTC. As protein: CASSTGQAIYGYTF.

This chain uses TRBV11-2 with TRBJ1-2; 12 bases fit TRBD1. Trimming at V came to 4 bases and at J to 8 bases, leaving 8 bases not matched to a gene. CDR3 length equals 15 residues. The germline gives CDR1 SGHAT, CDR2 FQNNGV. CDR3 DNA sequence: TGTGCCAGCAGCTCCTTGGGACAGGGGGCGAGAGGCTACACCTTC. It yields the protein CASSSLGQGARGYTF. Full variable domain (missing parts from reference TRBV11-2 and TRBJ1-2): EAGVAQSPRYKIIEKRQSVAFWCNPISGHATLYWYQQILGQGPKLLIQFQNNGVVDDSQLPKDRFSAERLKGVDSTLKIQPAKLEDSAVYLCASSSLGQGARGYTFGSGTRLTVV.

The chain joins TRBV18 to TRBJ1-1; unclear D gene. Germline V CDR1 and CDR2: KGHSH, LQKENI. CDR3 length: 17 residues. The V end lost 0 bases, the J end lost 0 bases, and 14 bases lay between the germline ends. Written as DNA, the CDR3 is TGTGCCAGCTCACCACCGGCCAGCGGCGGTTTGAACACTGAAGCTTTCTTT. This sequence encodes CASSPPASGGLNTEAFF.

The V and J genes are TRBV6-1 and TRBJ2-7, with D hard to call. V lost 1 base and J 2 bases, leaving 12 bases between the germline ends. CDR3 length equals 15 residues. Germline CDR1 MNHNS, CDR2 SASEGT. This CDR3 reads CASSEGRSSAYEQYF. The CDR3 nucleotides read TGTGCCAGCAGTGAAGGCCGCTCCTCCGCCTACGAGCAGTACTTC.

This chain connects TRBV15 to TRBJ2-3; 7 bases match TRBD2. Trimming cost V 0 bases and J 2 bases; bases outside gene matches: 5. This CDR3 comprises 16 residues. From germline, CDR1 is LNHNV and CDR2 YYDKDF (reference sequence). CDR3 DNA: TGTGCCACCAGCAGAGATTGGCTAGCGGCCACAGATACGCAGTATTTT. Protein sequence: CATSRDWLAATDTQYF.

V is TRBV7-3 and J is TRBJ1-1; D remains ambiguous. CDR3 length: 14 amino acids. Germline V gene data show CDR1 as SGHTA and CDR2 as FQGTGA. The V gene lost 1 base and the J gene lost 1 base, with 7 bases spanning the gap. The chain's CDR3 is CASSLNAENTEAFF. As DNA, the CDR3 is TGTGCCAGCAGCTTAAATGCAGAGAACACTGAAGCTTTCTTT.

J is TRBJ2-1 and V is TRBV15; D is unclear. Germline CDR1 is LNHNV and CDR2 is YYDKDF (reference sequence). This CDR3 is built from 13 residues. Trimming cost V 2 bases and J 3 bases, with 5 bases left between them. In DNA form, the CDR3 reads TGTGCCACCAGCAGAATCCACTACAATGAGCAGTTCTTC. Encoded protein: CATSRIHYNEQFF.

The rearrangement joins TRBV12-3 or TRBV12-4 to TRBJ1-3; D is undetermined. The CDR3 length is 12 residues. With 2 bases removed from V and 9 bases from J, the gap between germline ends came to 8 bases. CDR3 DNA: TGTGCCAGCAGTTTATCTGCTTCCACCATATATTTT. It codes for CASSLSASTIYF.

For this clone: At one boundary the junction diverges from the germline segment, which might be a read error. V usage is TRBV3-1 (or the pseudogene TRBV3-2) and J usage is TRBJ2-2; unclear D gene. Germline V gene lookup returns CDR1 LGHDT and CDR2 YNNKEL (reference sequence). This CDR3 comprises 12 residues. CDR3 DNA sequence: TGTGCCAGCAGCAGGAACAGCGGGGAGCTGTTTTTT. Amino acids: CASSRNSGELFF.

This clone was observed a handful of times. In DNA, the CDR3 is TGTGCCAGCAGCTCCAACAGGGTAGAGGAAAAACTGTTTTTT. Translated, it gives CASSSNRVEEKLFF. The chain employs TRBV5-8 and TRBJ1-4; maybe TRBD1 (6 bases). This CDR3 is built from 14 residues. V shed 3 bases and J shed 8 bases, with 14 bases lying between them. CDR1 and CDR2 (germline): SGHTS, YDEGEE.